These 21 T cell receptor beta chains originate from one sample sequenced in a study of shared clonotypes between healthy human individuals. Method: immunoSEQ multiplex PCR; TCRdb's copy keeps in-frame clones and lacks some. The sample has a few million clones; more than 80% are singletons. Sequencing was done on a sample of naive CD4+ T cells from PBMCs. Noted subset: CD45RA+ positively selected. The receptors originated from a man younger than 35 in good health. Some clones in this sample may be carry-over from other donors' samples.

Notes on this clone: The sample holds other DNA sequences that translate to the same CDR3. The CDR3 region is CSAVNYGYTF. CDR3 nucleotide sequence: TGCAGTGCTGTGAACTATGGCTACACCTTC. The V call is TRBV20-1, the J call TRBJ1-2, with D hard to call. This CDR3 contains 10 residues. Germline values: CDR1 DFQATT, CDR2 SNEGSKA (reference sequence). The V end was cut by 5 bases, the J end by 2 bases, with 3 bases between.

The chain combines TRBV29-1 with TRBJ2-7; 8 bases align to TRBD2. This CDR3 region has 19 residues. The junction had 17 bases not matched to a gene; V was cut back by 1 base and J by 0 bases. Germline V gene lookup returns CDR1 SQVTM and CDR2 ANQGSEA. CDR3 nucleotide sequence: TGCAGCGTTGAAGGGTTGCGGGAGGATTACTTCTCAAGCTCCTACGAGCAGTACTTC. This sequence encodes CSVEGLREDYFSSSYEQYF.

This chain uses TRBV7-3 with TRBJ2-5; the D gene is possibly TRBD1 (6 bases). Germline CDR1 SGHTA, CDR2 FQGTGA. V was clipped by 2 bases and J by 1 base, with 17 bases between them. The CDR3 runs to 17 residues. The CDR3 nucleotides read TGTGCCAGCAGCTTAGAAGTGGTGGAGACAGGCCAAGAGACCCAGTACTTC. This codes for CASSLEVVETGQETQYF.

The chain uses TRBV5-1 and TRBJ2-3; D is uncertain. Germline V lookup: CDR1 SGHRS, CDR2 YFSETQ. This CDR3 comprises 13 residues. The V end was cut by 3 bases, the J end by 1 base, with 6 bases between. The CDR3 sequence: CASSSRRTDTQYF. The CDR3, as DNA: TGCGCCAGCAGCTCCCGTCGCACAGATACGCAGTATTTT.

The gene calls are TRBV6-5 and TRBJ2-3; TRBD1 matches at 7 bases. CDR1 and CDR2 (germline): MNHEY, SVGAGI. V shed 5 bases, J shed 2 bases, and the junction held 7 bases outside the gene matches. This CDR3 is 15 amino acids long. The CDR3: CASSPSGTATDTQYF. For the CDR3, the DNA is TGTGCCAGCAGTCCATCCGGGACAGCCACAGATACGCAGTATTTT.

Notes on this clone: Other nucleotide sequences from this sample produce the same CDR3. The V call is TRBV5-1, the J call TRBJ2-1; TRBD2 matches at 11 bases. The CDR3 loop spans 17 amino acids. Germline-derived CDR1 and CDR2 are SGHRS and YFSETQ. V dropped 4 bases and J dropped 0; count of bases not matched to a gene: 6. In DNA form, the CDR3 reads TGCGCCAGCAGCCCCGGACTAGCGGGCGGCTCCTACAATGAGCAGTTCTTC. Protein sequence: CASSPGLAGGSYNEQFF.

The genes are TRBV6-1 and TRBJ1-4, with 10 bases matching TRBD1. The V segment lost 5 bases and the J segment 9 bases; nucleotides outside the gene matches: 6. The CDR3 runs to 14 residues. Per the germline V gene, CDR1 is MNHNS and CDR2 is SASEGT. The CDR3 region is CASSMTGGYQKLFF. The CDR3 nucleotides read TGTGCCAGCAGTATGACAGGGGGCTACCAAAAACTGTTTTTT.

The rearrangement uses TRBV28 and TRBJ2-1, with 7 bases aligning to TRBD2. V trimming: 5 bases; J trimming: 10 bases; junction bases outside the gene matches: 8. Germline V gene sequence: CDR1 MDHEN, CDR2 SYDVKM. The CDR3 spans 13 residues. CDR3 sequence: CASSLWTSREQFF. In DNA form, the CDR3 reads TGTGCCAGCAGTCTCTGGACTAGTCGAGAGCAGTTCTTC.

The chain recombines TRBV27 with TRBJ1-2; 8 positions match TRBD1. CDR1 MNHEY and CDR2 SMNVEV come from the germline V gene (reference sequence). This CDR3 has 15 amino acids. With V trimmed by 5 bases and J by 2 bases, 7 bases remained unmatched. In DNA, the CDR3 is TGTGCCAGCAGTCCCCTTGACAGGGGAAACTATGGCTACACCTTC. This translates into CASSPLDRGNYGYTF.

This chain connects TRBV2 to TRBJ1-1; D gene ambiguous. The germline gives CDR1 SNHLY, CDR2 FYNNEI. The CDR3 is made up of 13 amino acids. V was shortened by 0 bases and J by 11 bases, with 13 bases between the two germline ends. CDR3 sequence (DNA): TGTGCCAGCAGTGAAGCGGATGTCGCTACGGCTTTCTTT. Its protein is CASSEADVATAFF.

This clone has only a few counts. This chain connects TRBV29-1 to TRBJ1-1; D might be TRBD1 (5 bases). The CDR3 sequence is 12 residues long. Germline V gives CDR1 SQVTM, CDR2 ANQGSEA. For the CDR3, the DNA is TGCAGAGCTCAGGGTAGGGACACTGAAGCTTTCTTT. Its protein is CRAQGRDTEAFF.

This clone was seen more than once but under ten times. Other DNA sequences in this specimen translate into the identical CDR3. V is TRBV29-1 and J is TRBJ2-5; D unresolved. Germline lookup yields CDR1 SQVTM and CDR2 ANQGSEA. The CDR3 totals 10 residues. Trimming took off 4 bases at V and 5 bases at J, with 5 bases between the two ends. The CDR3 DNA reads as TGCAGCGTTGGAAGGGAGACCCAGTACTTC. Protein: CSVGRETQYF.

V is TRBV27 and J is TRBJ2-2, with 7 bases fitting TRBD2. J lost 6 bases, V lost 4 bases, and 14 bases had no gene match. The germline V gene encodes CDR1 MNHEY and CDR2 SMNVEV (reference sequence). This CDR3 contains 17 residues. CDR3 amino acids: CASSWFLRSGAPGELFF. CDR3 DNA: TGTGCCAGCAGTTGGTTTCTCAGGAGCGGGGCGCCCGGGGAGCTGTTTTTT.

This clone appeared once. V usage is TRBV5-4 and J usage is TRBJ2-1; D is possibly TRBD1 (6 bases). V lost 4 bases, J lost 3 bases, and 14 bases lay in between. CDR3 size: 15 residues. Germline values: CDR1 SGHNT, CDR2 YYREEE (reference sequence). The CDR3 sequence: CASSQDRSFYNEQFF. The DNA of the CDR3 is TGTGCCAGCAGCCAAGACAGGAGTTTCTACAATGAGCAGTTCTTC.

This chain connects TRBV7-8 to TRBJ1-5, with D perhaps matching TRBD1 (5 bases). Per the germline V gene, CDR1 is SGHVS and CDR2 is FQNEAQ. Trimming took 3 bases from V and 6 from J, leaving 15 bases between them. The CDR3 runs to 15 residues. The CDR3 loop is CASSFNVIGGQPQHF. In DNA, the CDR3 is TGTGCCAGCAGCTTCAATGTAATTGGGGGTCAGCCCCAGCATTTT.

The rearrangement uses TRBV28 and TRBJ2-6; D gene ambiguous. From germline, CDR1 is MDHEN and CDR2 SYDVKM. V was shortened by 8 bases and J by 0 bases, with 8 bases between the two germline ends. This CDR3 is built from 14 residues. The CDR3 sequence: CASQSHSGANVLTF. The CDR3 bases are TGTGCCAGCCAAAGCCACTCTGGGGCCAACGTCCTGACTTTC.

The V gene is TRBV7-6, the J gene TRBJ2-7; TRBD2 matches at 8 bases. This CDR3 contains 17 residues. CDR1 is SGHVS, CDR2 FNYEAQ, per germline. V dropped 4 bases and J dropped 6; count of bases not matched to a gene: 17. CDR3 region: CASSSRGSGSKTGEQYF. CDR3 DNA: TGTGCCAGCAGCTCCCGAGGAAGCGGGAGTAAAACCGGCGAGCAGTACTTC.

This sequence joins TRBV5-1 and TRBJ2-7; TRBD1 might be the D (5 bases). The CDR3 length is 14 residues. Germline values: CDR1 SGHRS, CDR2 YFSETQ. The V and J ends lost 1 base and 2 bases respectively, with 10 bases between them. CDR3 DNA sequence: TGCGCCAGCAGCTTGCCAGGGTTCACCTACGAGCAGTACTTC. Translating it yields CASSLPGFTYEQYF.

The chain combines TRBV9 with TRBJ1-4; 9 positions match TRBD1. V lost 2 bases and J lost 5; bases outside the gene matches: 10. The CDR3 is made up of 17 amino acids. From germline, CDR1 is SGDLS and CDR2 YYNGEE. The CDR3 spells CASSVRGTGFLNEKLFF. In DNA form, the CDR3 reads TGTGCCAGCAGCGTTCGGGGGACAGGGTTCTTAAATGAAAAACTGTTTTTT.

V is TRBV5-4 and J is TRBJ1-6, with 7 positions matching TRBD1. V lost 4 bases, J lost 0 bases, and 4 bases stayed unmatched. The CDR3 spans 16 residues. The germline gives CDR1 SGHNT, CDR2 YYREEE (reference sequence). The CDR3 protein is CASSPTGDSYNSPLHF. The CDR3 nucleotides are TGTGCCAGCAGCCCCACAGGGGACTCCTATAATTCACCCCTCCACTTT. The whole variable domain, remainder taken from reference TRBV5-4 and TRBJ1-6, is ETGVTQSPTHLIKTRGQQVTLRCSSQSGHNTVSWYQQALGQGPQFIFQYYREEENGRGNFPPRFSGLQFPNYSSELNVNALELDDSALYLCASSPTGDSYNSPLHFGNGTRLTVT.

V usage is TRBV27 and J usage is TRBJ2-1; maybe TRBD2 (6 bases). Trimming left V 7 bases short and J 0 bases short, with 16 bases between. There are 16 residues in the CDR3. In germline, CDR1 is MNHEY, CDR2 SMNVEV (reference sequence). CDR3 sequence: CASKEGSLSSYNEQFF. In DNA, the CDR3 is TGTGCCAGCAAGGAGGGGAGCCTCAGCTCCTACAATGAGCAGTTCTTC.